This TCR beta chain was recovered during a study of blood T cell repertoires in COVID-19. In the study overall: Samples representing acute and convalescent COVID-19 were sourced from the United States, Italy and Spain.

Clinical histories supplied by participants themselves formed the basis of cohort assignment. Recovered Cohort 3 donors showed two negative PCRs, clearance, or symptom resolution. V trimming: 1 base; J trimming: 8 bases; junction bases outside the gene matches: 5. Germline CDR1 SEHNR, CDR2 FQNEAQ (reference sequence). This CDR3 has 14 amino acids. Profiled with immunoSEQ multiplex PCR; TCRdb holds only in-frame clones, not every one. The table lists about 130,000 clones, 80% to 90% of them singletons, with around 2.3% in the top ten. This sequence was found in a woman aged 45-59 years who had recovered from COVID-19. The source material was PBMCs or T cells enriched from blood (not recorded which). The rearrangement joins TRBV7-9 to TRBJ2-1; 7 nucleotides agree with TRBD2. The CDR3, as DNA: TGTGCCAGCAGCTTAGTGACGACTAGCTATGAGCAGTTCTTC. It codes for CASSLVTTSYEQFF.